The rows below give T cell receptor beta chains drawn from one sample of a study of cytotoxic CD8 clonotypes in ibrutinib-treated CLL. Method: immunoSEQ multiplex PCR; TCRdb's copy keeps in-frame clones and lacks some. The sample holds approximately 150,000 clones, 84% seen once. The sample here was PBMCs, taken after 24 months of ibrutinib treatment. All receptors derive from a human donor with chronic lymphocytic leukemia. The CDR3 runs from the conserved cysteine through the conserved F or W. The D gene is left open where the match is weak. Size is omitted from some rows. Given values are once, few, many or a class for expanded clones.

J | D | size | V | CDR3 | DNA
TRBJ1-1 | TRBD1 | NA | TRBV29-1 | CSVEFRAGGGTEAFF | TGCAGCGTTGAATTTAGGGCAGGGGGGGGTACTGAAGCTTTCTTT
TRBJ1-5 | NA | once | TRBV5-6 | CASSLMGQSPNQPQHF | TGTGCCAGCAGCTTAATGGGACAAAGCCCCAATCAGCCCCAGCATTTT
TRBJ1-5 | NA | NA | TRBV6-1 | CASSAQGGNQPQHF | TGTGCCAGCAGTGCCCAGGGAGGCAATCAGCCCCAGCATTTT
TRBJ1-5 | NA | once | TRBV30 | CAWSVSSVWRPQHF | TGTGCCTGGAGTGTAAGCTCAGTTTGGCGGCCCCAGCATTTT
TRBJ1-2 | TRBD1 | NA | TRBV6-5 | CASSYQGAYGYTF | TGTGCCAGCAGCTATCAGGGGGCCTATGGCTACACCTTC
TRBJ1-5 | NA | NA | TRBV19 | CASSILWAGESNQPQHF | TGTGCCAGTAGTATACTTTGGGCAGGTGAAAGCAATCAGCCCCAGCATTTT
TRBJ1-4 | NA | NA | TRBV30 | CAWSVQQTPTNEKLFF | TGTGCCTGGAGTGTTCAACAGACTCCAACTAATGAAAAACTGTTTTTT
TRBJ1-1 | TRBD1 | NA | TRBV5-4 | CASSSTGAGTEAFF | TGTGCCAGCAGCTCTACAGGGGCTGGCACTGAAGCTTTCTTT
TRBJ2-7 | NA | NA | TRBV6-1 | CASANDYSIYEQYF | TGTGCCAGCGCCAACGACTATAGTATCTACGAGCAGTACTTC
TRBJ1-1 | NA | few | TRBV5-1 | CASTHQTNTEAFF | TGCGCCAGCACCCATCAAACGAACACTGAAGCTTTCTTT
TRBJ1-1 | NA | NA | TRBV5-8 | CASSPEVMTLNTEAFF | TGTGCCAGCAGCCCAGAAGTAATGACACTGAACACTGAAGCTTTCTTT
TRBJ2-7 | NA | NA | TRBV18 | CASSSSGEQYF | TGTGCCAGCTCATCCTCTGGGGAGCAGTACTTC
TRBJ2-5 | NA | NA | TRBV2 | CASSPRETQYF | TGTGCCAGCAGTCCAAGAGAGACCCAGTACTTC
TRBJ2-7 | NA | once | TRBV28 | CASSQTQGFYEQYF | TGTGCCAGCAGCCAAACCCAGGGATTTTACGAGCAGTACTTC
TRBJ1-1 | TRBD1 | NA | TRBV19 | CASRRDRANTEAFF | TGTGCCAGTAGGCGGGACAGGGCGAACACTGAAGCTTTCTTT
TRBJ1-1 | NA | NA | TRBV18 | CASSPFRGAEAFF | TGTGCCAGCTCACCGTTCCGTGGCGCTGAAGCTTTCTTT
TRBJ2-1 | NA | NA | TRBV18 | CASSPLRVSYNEQFF | TGTGCCAGCTCACCACTAAGGGTGTCCTACAATGAGCAGTTCTTC
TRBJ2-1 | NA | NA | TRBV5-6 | CASSLPDISSYNEQFF | TGTGCCAGCAGCTTGCCCGACATTAGCTCCTACAATGAGCAGTTCTTC
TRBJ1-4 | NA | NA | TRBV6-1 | CASSRGRANEKLFF | TGTGCCAGCAGTAGGGGGAGGGCTAATGAAAAACTGTTTTTT
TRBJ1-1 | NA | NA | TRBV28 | CASSLQLAEAFF | TGTGCCAGCAGCCTCCAACTTGCTGAAGCTTTCTTT
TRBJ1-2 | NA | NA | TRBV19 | CASSIGPGYGYTF | TGTGCCAGTAGTATAGGGCCGGGCTATGGCTACACCTTC
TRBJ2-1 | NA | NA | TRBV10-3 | CAISGLQSSYNEQFF | TGTGCCATCAGTGGGTTACAGAGCTCCTACAATGAGCAGTTCTTC
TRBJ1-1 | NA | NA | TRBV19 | CASSMRQERNTEAFF | TGTGCCAGTAGTATGCGACAGGAACGGAACACTGAAGCTTTCTTT
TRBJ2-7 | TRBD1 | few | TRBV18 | CASSTGTGAYEQYF | TGTGCCAGCTCGACCGGGACAGGGGCCTACGAGCAGTACTTC
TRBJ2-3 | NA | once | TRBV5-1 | CASSLSTTDTQYF | TGCGCCAGCAGCTTGAGTACCACAGATACGCAGTATTTT
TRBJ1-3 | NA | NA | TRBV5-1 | CASSFGISGNTIYF | TGCGCCAGCAGCTTCGGGATCTCTGGAAACACCATATATTTT
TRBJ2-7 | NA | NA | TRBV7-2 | CASSLRDPREQYF | TGTGCCAGCAGCTTAAGGGATCCGCGGGAGCAGTACTTC